What follows describes a single TCR beta chain. Germline V gene sequence: CDR1 LNHDA, CDR2 SQIVND (reference sequence). The V and J ends lost 5 bases and 6 bases, in that order; junction bases with no gene match: 5. The length of the CDR3 is 15 residues. Authors' analysis steps: How many nucleated cells were present was estimated from reference gene primer amplification. Sequencing was performed with immunoSEQ multiplex PCR; in TCRdb, only in-frame clones are kept and a portion is missing. Clone size and the V and J calls come from that table; the DNA yielded D and trimming. In the table there are 45,000 to 60,000 clones, more than 70% of which are singletons. The data belong to a study of blood T cell repertoires in COVID-19. Overall study: There were acute and convalescent COVID-19 samples, and they came from the United States, Italy and Spain.

The receptor was derived from a man aged 65-85 years with active COVID-19. The specimen sequenced was peripheral blood. The chain uses TRBV19 and TRBJ2-3; 13 bases fit TRBD2. CDR3: CASSRTSGGRDTQYF. CDR3 coding DNA: TGTGCCAGTAGTCGGACTAGCGGGGGTCGGGATACGCAGTATTTT.